These 31 T cell receptor beta chains were all obtained from the same sample, sequenced in a study of PD-1 blockade in classical Hodgkin lymphoma. Method: immunoSEQ multiplex PCR; TCRdb's copy keeps in-frame clones and lacks some. There are around 13,000 clones in the sample; roughly 82% occur only once, and around 4% lies in the top ten. Brentuximab vedotin exposure varied, and every patient relapsed after autologous stem cell transplantation. Material: peripheral blood mononuclear cells (PBMCs), obtained at baseline. These receptors originate from a human donor with classical Hodgkin lymphoma.

V is TRBV15 and J is TRBJ2-7; D may be TRBD2 (7 bases). V shed 0 bases and J shed 9 bases, with 12 bases lying between them. The CDR3 is 13 residues long. CDR1 LNHNV and CDR2 YYDKDF come from the germline V gene (reference sequence). The CDR3 nucleotides read TGTGCCACCAGCAGAGATCGCGGGGGCGCGCAGTACTTC. This gives the protein CATSRDRGGAQYF. The full variable domain, in which reference TRBV15 and TRBJ2-7 provide the parts outside the CDR3, is DAMVIQNPRYQVTQFGKPVTLSCSQTLNHNVMYWYQQKSSQAPKLLFHYYDKDFNNEADTPDNFQSRRPNTSFCFLDIRSPGLGDTAMYLCATSRDRGGAQYFGPGTRLTVT.

This clone was observed a handful of times. Other DNA variants within this sample encode the same CDR3. The V call is TRBV19, the J call TRBJ1-1; no reliable D call. V was cut by 1 base and J by 4 bases, with 7 bases left in between. Germline V gene data show CDR1 as LNHDA and CDR2 as SQIVND (reference sequence). The CDR3 contains 13 residues. CDR3 region: CASSIGSLTEAFF. The CDR3 DNA reads TGTGCCAGTAGTATAGGCAGCCTCACTGAAGCTTTCTTT. The variable domain in full, completed from reference TRBV19 and TRBJ1-1, reads DGGITQSPKYLFRKEGQNVTLSCEQNLNHDAMYWYRQDPGQGLRLIYYSQIVNDFQKGDIAEGYSVSREKKESFPLTVTSAQKNPTAFYLCASSIGSLTEAFFGQGTRLTVV.

The chain is built from TRBV6-5 and TRBJ1-2; 9 bases match TRBD1. Trimming cost V 6 bases and J 7 bases; bases outside gene matches: 6. Germline V gene sequence: CDR1 MNHEY, CDR2 SVGAGI. The CDR3 extends over 13 amino acids. CDR3 bases: TGTGCCAGCAGGCGGACAGGGGACCCTGGCTACACCTTC. Its translation is CASRRTGDPGYTF.

The chain carries TRBV9 and TRBJ1-1; TRBD1 is a possible D gene (5 bases). Trimming cost V 0 bases and J 4 bases, with 13 bases left between them. The CDR3 sequence is 15 residues long. In germline, CDR1 is SGDLS, CDR2 YYNGEE. DNA for the CDR3: TGTGCCAGCAGCGTAGGAACCCTCGGGGGCACTGAAGCTTTCTTT. Its translation: CASSVGTLGGTEAFF. Filled out from reference TRBV9 and TRBJ1-1, the complete variable domain reads DSGVTQTPKHLITATGQRVTLRCSPRSGDLSVYWYQQSLDQGLQFLIQYYNGEERAKGNILERFSAQQFPDLHSELNLSSLELGDSALYFCASSVGTLGGTEAFFGQGTRLTVV.

The chain recombines TRBV9 with TRBJ1-1; D is perhaps TRBD1 (6 bases). Per germline, CDR1 SGDLS and CDR2 YYNGEE. V was clipped by 0 bases and J by 7 bases, with 19 bases between them. There are 16 residues in the CDR3. DNA of the CDR3: TGTGCCAGCAGCGTAGAGGCGGGGGCCGGATTTAGTGAAGCTTTCTTT. Its protein product is CASSVEAGAGFSEAFF.

The chain links TRBV6-4 to TRBJ2-3; perhaps TRBD2 as D (5 bases). Trimming removed 5 bases from V and 2 bases from J, with 11 bases in between. Looked up from germline, CDR1 is MRHNA and CDR2 is SNTAGT. The CDR3 spans 14 residues. This CDR3 is CASSTGDNTDTQYF. For the CDR3, the DNA is TGTGCCAGCAGTACCGGGGATAACACAGATACGCAGTATTTT.

The rearrangement joins TRBV5-6 to TRBJ2-2; 13 nucleotides line up with TRBD2. V was clipped by 4 bases and J by 1 base; unmatched bases: 4. This CDR3 contains 17 residues. Per germline, CDR1 SGHDT and CDR2 YYEEEE. The CDR3: CASSRTSGGLNTGELFF. The DNA for the CDR3 is TGTGCCAGCAGCCGGACTAGCGGGGGCTTGAACACCGGGGAGCTGTTTTTT.

There are a few counts of this clone. The genes are TRBV7-2 and TRBJ2-3, with 9 positions matching TRBD1. CDR3 size: 14 residues. J was trimmed by 4 bases and V by 5 bases; bases with no gene match: 4. From germline, CDR1 is SGHTA and CDR2 FQGNSA. CDR3 in amino acids: CASSRDRAADTQYF. In DNA, the CDR3 is TGTGCCAGCAGCCGGGACAGGGCGGCAGATACGCAGTATTTT.

The V gene is TRBV15, the J gene TRBJ2-5; 7 nucleotides agree with TRBD2. Trimming took 4 bases from V and 9 from J; bases not matched to a gene: 8. This CDR3 region has 13 residues. CDR1 is LNHNV and CDR2 is YYDKDF in the germline V gene (reference sequence). Written as DNA, the CDR3 is TGTGCCACCAGCATAAAACGGGCGGGGGCCCAGTACTTC. As protein: CATSIKRAGAQYF.

This chain connects TRBV27 to TRBJ2-1; 7 bases align to TRBD1. Germline CDR1 is MNHEY and CDR2 is SMNVEV (reference sequence). V dropped 6 bases and J dropped 4; count of bases not matched to a gene: 9. The CDR3 loop spans 15 amino acids. CDR3 residues: CASSLTGAVYNEQFF. In nucleotides, the CDR3 is TGTGCCAGCAGCCTAACAGGGGCCGTATACAATGAGCAGTTCTTC.

J is TRBJ1-1 and V is TRBV18; TRBD1 matches 7 bases. The V gene's germline CDR1 is KGHSH and CDR2 LQKENI. The CDR3 is made up of 14 amino acids. V dropped 1 base and J dropped 5; count of bases not matched to a gene: 4. CDR3 amino acids: CASSPLPGGTEAFF. CDR3 DNA sequence: TGTGCCAGCTCACCACTTCCAGGGGGAACTGAAGCTTTCTTT.

The V gene is TRBV5-1, the J gene TRBJ2-4, with TRBD1 matching 8 bases. Trimming at V came to 0 bases and at J to 0 bases, leaving 2 bases not matched to a gene. The CDR3 contains 16 residues. Per the germline V gene, CDR1 is SGHRS and CDR2 is YFSETQ. CDR3 amino acids: CASSLGQGLAKNIQYF. CDR3 DNA sequence: TGCGCCAGCAGCTTGGGACAGGGGTTAGCCAAAAACATTCAGTACTTC.

For the CDR3, the DNA is TGTGCCAGCAGCTTGGGGCCCCTAGCGGGAGGGCGAGAGACCCAGTACTTC. This sequence encodes CASSLGPLAGGRETQYF. The chain combines TRBV5-4 with TRBJ2-5; 12 bases map to TRBD2. The germline V gene has CDR1 SGHNT and CDR2 YYREEE (reference sequence). This CDR3 contains 17 residues. J gave up 4 bases and V 0 bases, and 7 bases lay outside the gene matches.

This chain links TRBV6-1 with TRBJ2-2; D uncertain. Trimming left V 3 bases short and J 6 bases short, with 11 bases between. Per germline, CDR1 MNHNS and CDR2 SASEGT. The CDR3 runs 14 residues. CDR3 sequence reads: CASSDGRGPGELFF. CDR3 sequence (DNA): TGTGCCAGCAGTGACGGCCGCGGCCCCGGGGAGCTGTTTTTT.

The gene calls are TRBV30 and TRBJ1-5; TRBD1 matches 8 bases. Germline V gene sequence: CDR1 GTSNPN, CDR2 SVGIG (reference sequence). The CDR3 length is 14 residues. With 7 bases clipped from V and 2 bases from J, the junction kept 7 bases outside the gene matches. DNA of the CDR3: TGTGCCTTTAACAGGGGGATTGGCAATCAGCCCCAGCATTTT. Its protein product is CAFNRGIGNQPQHF. Variable domain in full (rest from reference TRBV30 and TRBJ1-5): SQTIHQWPATLVQPVGSPLSLECTVEGTSNPNLYWYRQAAGRGLQLLFYSVGIGQISSEVPQNLSASRPQDRQFILSSKKLLLSDSGFYLCAFNRGIGNQPQHFGDGTRLSIL.

The chain joins TRBV15 to TRBJ2-7, with 9 bases that match TRBD2. The V and J ends lost 4 bases and 1 base, in that order; junction bases with no gene match: 5. Germline assignment: CDR1 LNHNV and CDR2 YYDKDF (reference sequence). This CDR3 is 15 amino acids long. The CDR3 DNA follows: TGTGCCACCAGCACAAGCCTAGCGGGGTCCTACGAGCAGTACTTC. It codes for CATSTSLAGSYEQYF.

This chain uses TRBV4-2 with TRBJ1-3; D is undetermined. This CDR3 has 16 amino acids. Trimming left V 4 bases short and J 0 bases short, with 13 bases between. Germline CDR1 is LGHNA and CDR2 is YNFKEQ. In nucleotides, the CDR3 is TGTGCCAGCAGCCTACGCGGGAGGGACTCTGGAAACACCATATATTTT. Its translation is CASSLRGRDSGNTIYF.

The rearrangement links TRBV27 to TRBJ1-2; 7 bases map to TRBD1. The junction had 10 bases not matched to a gene; V was cut back by 0 bases and J by 9 bases. The CDR3 runs to 15 residues. Germline V gene data show CDR1 as MNHEY and CDR2 as SMNVEV (reference sequence). The CDR3 sequence is CASSLSQGVPYSYTF. CDR3 bases: TGTGCCAGCAGTTTATCGCAGGGGGTGCCTTATAGCTACACCTTC.

The chain has TRBV7-2 and TRBJ1-3, with 7 bases identical to TRBD1. With 6 bases clipped from V and 1 base from J, the junction kept 9 bases outside the gene matches. The germline CDR1 and CDR2 sequences are SGHTA and FQGNSA. This CDR3 contains 16 residues. CDR3 amino acids: CASRPTQGSSGNTIYF. CDR3 nucleotides: TGTGCCAGCAGACCGACACAGGGGTCGTCTGGAAACACCATATATTTT.

This clone appeared a single time. The gene calls are TRBV25-1 and TRBJ2-5; a weak D match, TRBD2 (6 bases). The CDR3 covers 11 residues. V was trimmed by 9 bases and J by 4 bases, leaving 9 bases between them. Germline V gene lookup returns CDR1 MGHDK and CDR2 SYGVNS. The CDR3 DNA follows: TGTGCCAGTACCGGGGGAGAGACCCAGTACTTC. This translates into CASTGGETQYF.

The gene calls are TRBV18 and TRBJ1-4, with D uncertain. CDR1 is KGHSH, CDR2 LQKENI, per germline. Deletions cut 4 bases from V and 0 bases from J, with 9 bases between. The CDR3 loop spans 15 amino acids. The CDR3 protein is CASSRYTTTNEKLFF. CDR3 nucleotides: TGTGCCAGCTCACGTTACACTACAACTAATGAAAAACTGTTTTTT.

The chain carries TRBV7-2 and TRBJ2-1; TRBD1 matches at 9 bases. This CDR3 is built from 16 residues. The germline gives CDR1 SGHTA, CDR2 FQGNSA. J lost 6 bases, V lost 2 bases, and 8 bases had no gene match. In DNA, the CDR3 is TGTGCCAGCAGCTTAACGAGGACAGGGGTTCGCAATGAGCAGTTCTTC. It is translated as CASSLTRTGVRNEQFF.

This clone showed up just once. The J gene is TRBJ2-7, the V gene TRBV6-5, with 7 bases that match TRBD1. The CDR3 sequence is 15 residues long. The V gene end was trimmed by 6 bases and the J gene end by 4 bases; junction bases not matched to a gene: 12. Germline assignment: CDR1 MNHEY and CDR2 SVGAGI. The CDR3 coding sequence is TGTGCCAGCAGATACCGGGACAGTTGGGATTACGAGCAGTACTTC. Translation: CASRYRDSWDYEQYF.

The rearrangement uses TRBV2 and TRBJ2-7; D is perhaps TRBD1 or TRBD2 (5 bases each). V lost 6 bases and J 5 bases, leaving 14 bases between the germline ends. Germline assignment: CDR1 SNHLY and CDR2 FYNNEI. CDR3 length: 13 amino acids. In DNA form, the CDR3 reads TGTGCCAGCAGGGACGGGAAGGGGAACGAGCAGTACTTC. Protein: CASRDGKGNEQYF.

The genes are TRBV30 and TRBJ2-1; a possible D gene is TRBD1 (6 bases). The germline V and J ends were trimmed by 1 base and 7 bases, with 11 bases remaining between them. The CDR3 consists of 13 residues. From germline, CDR1 is GTSNPN and CDR2 SVGIG (reference sequence). The CDR3 is CAWSALTGNEQFF. Here the CDR3 DNA reads TGTGCCTGGAGTGCCCTAACAGGGAATGAGCAGTTCTTC.

The V and J genes are TRBV4-1 and TRBJ1-1; D uncertain. This CDR3 comprises 12 residues. V was pared by 5 bases and J by 11 bases, with 15 bases between. CDR1 is MGHRA and CDR2 is YSYEKL in the germline V gene. CDR3 residues: CASSLGVTRAFF. The CDR3 nucleotides are TGCGCCAGCAGCTTGGGAGTGACGCGTGCTTTCTTT.

This clone was seen a single time. This sequence joins TRBV25-1 and TRBJ1-6, with D unclear. CDR1 MGHDK and CDR2 SYGVNS come from the germline V gene. V was clipped by 4 bases and J by 3 bases, with 4 bases between them. CDR3 length: 13 residues. CDR3 in DNA: TGTGCCAGCAGTGGCCTCTATAATTCACCCCTCCACTTT. It codes for CASSGLYNSPLHF.

This chain links TRBV25-1 with TRBJ2-7, with D maybe TRBD1 (5 bases). CDR1 and CDR2 (germline): MGHDK, SYGVNS. V was trimmed by 0 bases and J by 2 bases, leaving 8 bases between them. This CDR3 spans 14 amino acids. CDR3 region: CASSEYARAYEQYF. CDR3 coding DNA: TGTGCCAGCAGTGAATATGCCAGGGCCTACGAGCAGTACTTC.

The chain uses TRBV7-3 and TRBJ1-1; 8 bases agree with TRBD1. The CDR3 is made up of 15 amino acids. CDR1 is SGHTA, CDR2 FQGTGA, per germline. V shed 5 bases, J shed 5 bases, and the junction held 10 bases outside the gene matches. The CDR3 nucleotides read TGTGCCAGCAGCGCCGTTTTAGGACAGGGAACTGAAGCTTTCTTT. Translation gives CASSAVLGQGTEAFF.

The genes are TRBV5-1 and TRBJ2-2, with 11 bases that match TRBD1. J was trimmed by 6 bases and V by 5 bases; bases with no gene match: 9. Germline CDR1 reads SGHRS; CDR2 reads YFSETQ. This CDR3 region has 16 residues. The CDR3 bases are TGCGCCAGCAGTTTCAGACCGGGACAGGGGGCCGGGGAGCTGTTTTTT. This encodes CASSFRPGQGAGELFF.

The rearrangement uses TRBV27 and TRBJ2-1; D unresolved. The germline V gene has CDR1 MNHEY and CDR2 SMNVEV (reference sequence). CDR3 length: 11 amino acids. V lost 4 bases and J 15 bases, leaving 13 bases between the germline ends. DNA of the CDR3: TGTGCCAGCAGTTCTGGACGGGCATCGTTCTTC. The encoded protein is CASSSGRASFF.